Listed below are T cell receptor beta chains from one sample, sequenced in a study of radiotherapy plus CTLA-4 blockade in lung cancer. Only in-frame clones appear in the TCRdb table, and some are missing; sequencing was by immunoSEQ multiplex PCR. There are 65,000 to 100,000 clones in the sample; roughly four fifths occur only once, and roughly 0.8% lies in the top ten. The material was peripheral blood, obtained from a patient treated with radiotherapy plus ipilimumab. The receptors were gathered from a human donor with non-small cell lung cancer who had stable disease on radiotherapy plus ipilimumab. Each CDR3 is given with its conserved first and last residue. The size field is filled for only some rows; it gives once, few, many or a size class.

CDR3,J,size,V
CASRRDSRNYGYTF,TRBJ1-2,-,TRBV19
CASSLRIAGRQETQYF,TRBJ2-5,once,TRBV5-1
CASSFQGTDTQYF,TRBJ2-3,-,TRBV27
CASSFRTGENNEQFF,TRBJ2-1,-,TRBV7-8
CASSLLTSGDTQYF,TRBJ2-3,-,TRBV2
CASSPPGLAGGTGELFF,TRBJ2-2,-,TRBV18
CASSPLQGWEQFF,TRBJ2-1,-,TRBV18
CASSLRLLNTEAFF,TRBJ1-1,-,TRBV11-2
CASSLRLGTSGYEQYF,-,-,TRBV28
CASSLWGLAGNTGELFF,TRBJ2-2,-,TRBV7-9
CASRPTTGGAGANVLTF,TRBJ2-6,-,TRBV28
CASSTNPSGYTF,TRBJ1-2,-,TRBV28
CASSPQTGANYGYTF,TRBJ1-2,-,TRBV19
CASSFYMGVRPEQFF,TRBJ2-1,-,TRBV28
CASSVEIGDTQYF,TRBJ2-3,-,TRBV9
CATSKDNSALAVQHF,TRBJ1-5,-,TRBV28
CASSLLAGLRTDTQYF,TRBJ2-3,-,TRBV7-3
CASGTGEKLFF,TRBJ1-4,-,TRBV2
CASTRLLQTGVQQETQYF,TRBJ2-5,-,TRBV27
CASSTTGSTNTEAFF,TRBJ1-1,once,TRBV9
CASSSPDTQYF,TRBJ2-3,once,TRBV6-5
CASSRFGNTEAFF,TRBJ1-1,-,TRBV27
CASSASDWETQYF,TRBJ2-5,few,TRBV19
CASSVNRGYEQYF,TRBJ2-7,-,TRBV27
CASSQSDSFTDTQYF,TRBJ2-3,once,TRBV23-1
CASSRDRVRYEQYF,TRBJ2-7,-,TRBV7-9
CASSPREGVNSPLHF,TRBJ1-6,-,TRBV7-8
CASSLSSGSSEQYF,TRBJ2-7,-,TRBV10-1
CASSEQNIQYF,TRBJ2-4,-,TRBV2
CASSLGQVYGYTF,TRBJ1-2,-,TRBV11-2
CASSRGLRGSTDTQYF,TRBJ2-3,-,TRBV4-2
CASSLRDTGNTIYF,TRBJ1-3,-,TRBV5-4
CASSLNRGSLTDTQYF,TRBJ2-3,-,TRBV28
CASSLRLAVYNEQFF,TRBJ2-1,-,TRBV7-3
CASSKGRMSYNSPLHF,TRBJ1-6,-,TRBV19
CASLRDSYNEQFF,TRBJ2-1,-,TRBV7-9
CASSEPMGGTYNSPLHF,TRBJ1-6,-,TRBV2
CASSLAPGAKNIQYF,TRBJ2-4,-,TRBV7-2
CASSLTGYGYTF,TRBJ1-2,-,TRBV5-1
CASSITRVPTGATWANVLTF,TRBJ2-6,once,TRBV19
CASSSGTGYHEQYF,TRBJ2-7,-,TRBV18
CASREFYGYTF,TRBJ1-2,-,TRBV6-1
CASSPLLNTGELFF,TRBJ2-2,-,TRBV9
CASSPGGRIGTDTQYF,TRBJ2-3,once,TRBV5-4
CSVERLGETQYF,TRBJ2-5,-,TRBV29-1
CASSGGSYNSPLHF,TRBJ1-6,-,TRBV5-1
CSVLKLAGVSYEQYF,TRBJ2-7,-,TRBV29-1
CASRRERVGELFF,TRBJ2-2,-,TRBV27
CSVWEGAGELFF,TRBJ2-2,-,TRBV29-1
CASSPFMTQETQYF,TRBJ2-5,-,TRBV28
CASSLGDRTNTEAFF,TRBJ1-1,-,TRBV5-1
CASRTPLDRQPQHF,TRBJ1-5,-,TRBV2
CASSLKRQLQETQYF,TRBJ2-5,-,TRBV7-8
CAWSVTSGLTDTQYF,TRBJ2-3,-,TRBV30
CASSARLLSEQFF,TRBJ2-1,few,TRBV9